This is a list of T cell receptor beta chains from one sample in a study of blood T cell repertoires in COVID-19. Method: immunoSEQ multiplex PCR; TCRdb's copy keeps in-frame clones and lacks some. The table has approximately 210,000 clones, 70% to 90% seen once; the top ten hold less than 7.5%. Sequenced material: peripheral blood. Receptor source: a woman aged 40 to 50 who had recovered from COVID-19. CDR3s include the opening cysteine and the closing phenylalanine or tryptophan. Each record gives: V gene, J gene, D gene, clone size, CDR3 DNA, CDR3 protein. D genes are given only for firm matches. Rows give clone size only sometimes, using once, few, many, or a class for an expanded clone.

TRBV12-5	TRBJ2-1	NA	NA	TGTGCTAGTGGTTACAGGACGACGACCGACTACAATGAGCAGTTCTTC	CASGYRTTTDYNEQFF
TRBV27	TRBJ2-1	NA	NA	TGTGCCAGCACCACCTGGGGCGATGAGCAGTTCTTC	CASTTWGDEQFF
TRBV20-1	TRBJ2-5	NA	NA	TGCAGTGCTGGGGCGGAGACCCAGTACTTC	CSAGAETQYF
TRBV6-5	TRBJ1-6	TRBD1	NA	TGTGCCAGCAGTTACTCGGGACAGGCCTCGAATTCACCCCTCCACTTT	CASSYSGQASNSPLHF
TRBV29-1	TRBJ2-7	TRBD1	few	TGCAGCGTTGGAAGTCCGGGACAGGGCAATGGGGAGCAGTACTTC	CSVGSPGQGNGEQYF
TRBV28	TRBJ2-7	TRBD1	NA	TGTGCCAGCAGCTCACCCGGACAGGGCTCCTACGAGCAGTACTTC	CASSSPGQGSYEQYF
TRBV6-1	TRBJ2-1	TRBD1	NA	TGTGCCAGCAGTACCGGACAGGGCGCCTACAATGAGCAGTTCTTC	CASSTGQGAYNEQFF
TRBV2	TRBJ2-3	TRBD2	NA	TGTGCCAGCAGCCTCGGGGGGGGTTTTGTGGATACGCAGTATTTT	CASSLGGGFVDTQYF
TRBV10-3	TRBJ2-7	NA	once	TGTGCCATCAGTGAGTCGTCGGCCTACGAGCAGTACTTC	CAISESSAYEQYF
TRBV7-9	TRBJ2-7	NA	NA	TGTGCCAGCAGCTTAGGGACGGGAGCCAACTACGAGCAGTACTTC	CASSLGTGANYEQYF
TRBV4-3	TRBJ1-4	NA	few	TGCGCCAGCAGCCCCGCGACGGGTGAAAAACTGTTTTTT	CASSPATGEKLFF
TRBV5-1	TRBJ1-6	TRBD1	NA	TGCGCCAGCAGCACCGGACAGGTTCAGGACTCACCCCTCCACTTT	CASSTGQVQDSPLHF